The 25 T cell receptor beta chains below were found in one sample sequenced in a study of post-analysis software for immune sequencing data. Antigen specificity for these receptors is unknown. Points from the study as a whole: The study found TRBV5-6, TRBV5-1 and TRBV20-1 among about 5 TRBV segments more frequent in patients than controls.

TCR beta libraries were prepared from cDNA with unique molecular identifiers. TCRdb used MiXCR to reprocess the PCR reads, holding one entry per CDR3 protein. The sample has 820,000 or so distinct CDR3 sequences, roughly half seen once. The source material was blood. The receptors stem from a girl aged 5-17 years with multiple sclerosis.

This chain links TRBV6-1 with TRBJ2-5; TRBD2 aligns across 11 bases. V gave up 4 bases and J gave up 2 bases; unmatched junction bases: 6. CDR3 size: 16 residues. The germline CDR1 and CDR2 sequences are MNHNS and SASEGT. The CDR3 region is CASSATSGGAQETQYF. The CDR3 bases are TGTGCCAGCAGTGCAACTAGCGGGGGAGCTCAAGAGACCCAGTACTTC.

This clonotype was detected only a few times. The chain recombines TRBV5-1 with TRBJ1-1; D ambiguous. Deletions cut 5 bases from V and 2 bases from J, with 13 bases between. The CDR3 totals 14 residues. From germline, CDR1 is SGHRS and CDR2 YFSETQ. CDR3 sequence (DNA): TGCGCCAGCAGGCTCGATACGGCTAACACTGAAGCTTTCTTT. This codes for CASRLDTANTEAFF.

V is TRBV7-9 and J is TRBJ1-1, with TRBD1 matching over 8 bases. The length of the CDR3 is 14 residues. Germline-derived CDR1 and CDR2 are SEHNR and FQNEAQ (reference sequence). With 4 bases clipped from V and 4 bases from J, the junction kept 5 bases outside the gene matches. The CDR3 DNA reads TGTGCCAGCAGCTGGGGACAGGTCATCACTGAAGCTTTCTTT. Protein: CASSWGQVITEAFF.

The V and J genes are TRBV12-3 or TRBV12-4 and TRBJ2-1, with 8 bases aligning to TRBD2. The CDR3 length is 16 residues. With 4 bases clipped from V and 7 bases from J, the junction kept 12 bases outside the gene matches. This chain's CDR3 is CASSSPGRASGNEQFF. Here the CDR3 DNA reads TGTGCCAGCAGTTCACCCGGGAGGGCCTCTGGGAATGAGCAGTTCTTC.

This clonotype has just a few counts. The V call is TRBV20-1, the J call TRBJ2-7; the match to TRBD1 covers 9 bases. V trimming: 3 bases; J trimming: 2 bases; junction bases outside the gene matches: 2. The CDR3 has 13 residues. Germline CDR1 reads DFQATT; CDR2 reads SNEGSKA (reference sequence). For the CDR3, the DNA is TGCAGTGCTAGGGACAGGGGAACCTACGAGCAGTACTTC. Protein sequence: CSARDRGTYEQYF.

This clonotype was detected only once. The rearrangement links TRBV29-1 to TRBJ1-2; TRBD1 matches 8 bases. The junction had 3 bases not matched to a gene; V was cut back by 6 bases and J by 3 bases. The CDR3 sequence is 12 residues long. Germline CDR1 SQVTM, CDR2 ANQGSEA. The CDR3 loop reads CSVTGGDYGYTF. In DNA, the CDR3 is TGCAGCGTCACAGGGGGTGACTATGGCTACACCTTC. The complete variable domain, with remaining parts taken from reference TRBV29-1 and TRBJ1-2, reads SAVISQKPSRDICQRGTSLTIQCQVDSQVTMMFWYRQQPGQSLTLIATANQGSEATYESGFVIDKFPISRPNLTFSTLTVSNMSPEDSSIYLCSVTGGDYGYTFGSGTRLTVV.

The V gene is TRBV6-1, the J gene TRBJ2-7, with D unclear. V was trimmed by 0 bases and J by 0 bases, leaving 18 bases between them. This CDR3 comprises 18 residues. Germline V gene lookup returns CDR1 MNHNS and CDR2 SASEGT. CDR3 residues: CASSEADHRRQISYEQYF. The CDR3 DNA is TGTGCCAGCAGTGAAGCGGACCACCGGCGGCAGATCTCCTACGAGCAGTACTTC.

The chain links TRBV12-3 or TRBV12-4 to TRBJ2-7; D ambiguous. This CDR3 has 12 amino acids. V was pared by 2 bases and J by 4 bases, with 6 bases between. The CDR3 protein is CASSLSWYEQYF. The CDR3 DNA sequence: TGTGCCAGCAGTTTATCCTGGTACGAGCAGTACTTC.

The chain uses TRBV10-3 and TRBJ2-4; D might be TRBD2 (6 bases). V lost 7 bases, J lost 12 bases, and 16 bases lay in between. The CDR3 has 12 amino acids. CDR1 is ENHRY and CDR2 is SYGVKD in the germline V gene. CDR3 coding DNA: TGTGCCATCAAGTCGGGGGTAGGCACTCAGTACTTC. Its protein product is CAIKSGVGTQYF.

The chain couples TRBV5-5 to TRBJ2-7; no reliable D call. The germline gives CDR1 SGHKS, CDR2 YYEKEE (reference sequence). The V end lost 3 bases, the J end lost 6 bases, and 16 bases lay between the germline ends. The CDR3 contains 14 residues. CDR3 amino acids: CASSSLLGVGEQYF. CDR3 sequence (DNA): TGTGCCAGCAGCTCCTTACTTGGGGTAGGCGAGCAGTACTTC.

The chain employs TRBV25-1 and TRBJ1-1, with D unresolved. CDR3 length: 12 residues. From germline, CDR1 is MGHDK and CDR2 SYGVNS. V was trimmed by 3 bases and J by 11 bases, leaving 13 bases between them. CDR3 sequence reads: CASSDPLEGAFF. DNA of the CDR3: TGTGCCAGCAGTGACCCCCTGGAAGGGGCTTTCTTT.

This clonotype was seen a few times. The chain combines TRBV27 with TRBJ2-3, with 11 bases aligning to TRBD2. Germline V gene sequence: CDR1 MNHEY, CDR2 SMNVEV (reference sequence). CDR3 length: 16 residues. V lost 3 bases to trimming and J lost 0 bases; unmatched junction nucleotides: 2. CDR3 nucleotide sequence: TGTGCCAGCAGTTTTCGGACTAGCGGGAGCACAGATACGCAGTATTTT. Translating gives CASSFRTSGSTDTQYF.

The rearrangement uses TRBV9 and TRBJ2-1; 7 nucleotides align to TRBD2. The V gene's germline CDR1 is SGDLS and CDR2 YYNGEE. This CDR3 is built from 16 residues. After removal of 0 bases from V and 0 bases from J, the junction contained 3 bases not matched to a gene. The CDR3 DNA is TGTGCCAGCAGCGTAGTGCTAGCGGCCTCCTACAATGAGCAGTTCTTC. Amino acids: CASSVVLAASYNEQFF.

This clonotype came up a few times. The V and J genes are TRBV6-6 and TRBJ2-5, with unresolved D. Trimming stripped 5 bases from V and 6 bases from J, with 4 bases between. The germline V gene has CDR1 MNHNY and CDR2 SVGAGI (reference sequence). The CDR3 has 10 amino acids. The CDR3 nucleotides read TGTGCCAGCAGTCACCAGACCCAGTACTTC. Encoded protein: CASSHQTQYF.

This clonotype was detected only a few times. The chain has TRBV20-1 and TRBJ1-5; D gene ambiguous. The CDR3 covers 16 residues. Trimming took off 1 base at V and 6 bases at J, with 19 bases between the two ends. The germline V gene encodes CDR1 DFQATT and CDR2 SNEGSKA (reference sequence). The CDR3 region has the DNA TGCAGTGCTAGAGCCCTCCGCTCGGGTAGGAGTCAGCCCCAGCATTTT. Protein product: CSARALRSGRSQPQHF.

The V call is TRBV27, the J call TRBJ2-1; D gene uncertain. V was cut by 0 bases and J by 9 bases, with 18 bases left in between. CDR1 is MNHEY and CDR2 is SMNVEV in the germline V gene (reference sequence). The CDR3 sequence is 16 residues long. CDR3: CASSLSLRFRVGEQFF. CDR3 coding DNA: TGTGCCAGCAGTTTATCGCTGCGTTTTCGAGTCGGTGAGCAGTTCTTC.

The chain uses TRBV20-1 and TRBJ2-3; D gene ambiguous. Per germline, CDR1 DFQATT and CDR2 SNEGSKA (reference sequence). The V end lost 3 bases, the J end lost 2 bases, and 9 bases lay between the germline ends. This CDR3 has 13 residues. The CDR3 DNA reads as TGCAGTGCTAGCGGCTACCACACAGATACGCAGTATTTT. Translating it yields CSASGYHTDTQYF.

This sequence joins TRBV5-6 and TRBJ2-5, with D maybe TRBD1 (6 bases). There are 16 residues in the CDR3. Germline V gives CDR1 SGHDT, CDR2 YYEEEE. The ends were cut back, 0 bases at V and 3 bases at J, with 15 bases in the middle. The CDR3 DNA follows: TGTGCCAGCAGCTTGGAAGGTTGGCCAGGGGAAGAGACCCAGTACTTC. It translates to CASSLEGWPGEETQYF.

This clonotype was seen more than once but under ten times. The junction differs from germline at one of its ends, possibly a read error. The chain couples TRBV5-6 to TRBJ1-2; D not resolved. The CDR3 runs to 11 residues. Germline lookup yields CDR1 SGHDT and CDR2 YYEEEE. The CDR3: CASSLGVFYTF. DNA of the CDR3: TGTGCCAGCAGTTTGGGAGTGTTCTACACCTTC.

In the case of this clonotype: One end of the junction varies from germline; a read error may be responsible. CDR3 coding DNA: TGTGCCAGCAGTTCCTCCGGGACGGCAGACGTTTTACATGGCCACACCTTC. This translates into CASSSSGTADVLHGHTF. The V gene is TRBV6-6, the J gene TRBJ1-2; perhaps TRBD1 as D (5 bases). The CDR3 extends over 17 amino acids. The germline V gene encodes CDR1 MNHNY and CDR2 SVGAGI (reference sequence).

This chain links TRBV29-1 with TRBJ1-1; D not certain. The CDR3 consists of 13 residues. The V end was cut by 1 base, the J end by 0 bases, with 6 bases between. Germline CDR1 and CDR2: SQVTM and ANQGSEA. CDR3 region: CSVEVGLNTEAFF. The CDR3 DNA reads as TGCAGCGTTGAAGTTGGGTTGAACACTGAAGCTTTCTTT.

This clonotype was observed a handful of times. The chain's CDR3 is CASSLRGASSYNEQFF. DNA for the CDR3: TGTGCCAGCAGCTTACGGGGGGCGAGCTCCTACAATGAGCAGTTCTTC. The chain links TRBV7-8 to TRBJ2-1; D is perhaps TRBD2 (7 bases). Between the trimmed V and J ends, which lost 2 bases and 0 bases, there was a span of 11 bases. The germline gives CDR1 SGHVS, CDR2 FQNEAQ. The CDR3 spans 16 residues.

CDR3 in DNA: TGTGCCAGCCCTTCCGGGTACGGTGAGCAGTTCTTC. Encoded protein: CASPSGYGEQFF. The chain employs TRBV12-3 or TRBV12-4 and TRBJ2-1; D is unresolved. V was pared by 8 bases and J by 9 bases, with 14 bases between. The CDR3 sequence is 12 residues long.

This clonotype was counted only a few times. DNA for the CDR3: TGTGCCAGCAGCACTAATCAGGGTCAGCCCCAGCATTTT. Its protein product is CASSTNQGQPQHF. The genes are TRBV7-9 and TRBJ1-5, with D perhaps matching TRBD1 (5 bases). The V end was cut by 5 bases, the J end by 6 bases, with 11 bases between. Per the germline V gene, CDR1 is SEHNR and CDR2 is FQNEAQ (reference sequence). This CDR3 is built from 13 residues.

The rearrangement uses TRBV5-1 and TRBJ1-4; D unresolved. Trimming pared 2 bases from V and 7 bases from J, leaving 18 bases between. The length of the CDR3 is 16 residues. Germline V gene data show CDR1 as SGHRS and CDR2 as YFSETQ. CDR3 amino acids: CASSFGRVEVREKLFF. The CDR3 DNA sequence: TGCGCCAGCAGCTTTGGAAGGGTAGAAGTCCGTGAAAAACTGTTTTTT.